A selection of T cell receptor beta chains follows, all from one sample in a study of graft-versus-host responses after intestinal transplantation. Clones were read by immunoSEQ multiplex PCR, and TCRdb kept only the in-frame ones, dropping some. The sample includes about 97,000 clones, roughly 90% of them seen just once. Sequences were derived from PBMCs, sampled approximately 420 days after intestinal transplant. These receptors were collected from a human patient who received an intestinal transplant, so some T cells may come from the graft donor. Each CDR3 is given with its conserved first and last residue. D genes are given only for firm matches. Clone size is stated in some rows and not others, as once, few, many or a class when expanded.

clone_size d_call j_call v_call cdr3_nt cdr3_aa
NA NA TRBJ2-1 TRBV2 TGTGCCAGCAGGACATCTCAATACAATGAGCAGTTCTTC CASRTSQYNEQFF
NA NA TRBJ2-7 TRBV2 TGTGCCACTAGGGGGACCCCCTACGAGCAGTACTTC CATRGTPYEQYF
NA TRBD2 TRBJ2-3 TRBV6-5 TGTGCCAGCAGCCGGGGGGGACCCACAGATACGCAGTATTTT CASSRGGPTDTQYF
NA TRBD1 TRBJ1-2 TRBV2 TGTGCCAGCACTATCCAGGGGGTAGAGGACTATGGCTACACCTTC CASTIQGVEDYGYTF
NA NA TRBJ1-1 TRBV6-1 TGTGCCAGCAGCCGACCCGGACCGACGAACACTGAAGCTTTCTTT CASSRPGPTNTEAFF
NA TRBD2 TRBJ2-1 TRBV13 TGTGCCAGCAGCCCAGGAGGCCCTCTAGCGGGGACCTACAATGAGCAGTTCTTC CASSPGGPLAGTYNEQFF
NA TRBD1 TRBJ2-4 TRBV7-9 TGTGCCAGCGAGGGACAGGCTAGCATTCAGTACTTC CASEGQASIQYF
NA NA TRBJ2-7 TRBV19 TGTGCCAGTAGTATCGCCGGGACATACGAGCAGTACTTC CASSIAGTYEQYF
NA NA TRBJ1-1 TRBV10-3 TGTGCCACCTGGGAGACTGAAGCTTTCTTT CATWETEAFF
NA NA TRBJ1-3 TRBV6-5 TGTGCCAGCAGAGCGGCCGATGGAAACACCATATATTTT CASRAADGNTIYF
NA NA TRBJ2-7 TRBV7-8 TGTGCCAGCGCCCGGACAGCCTACGAGCAGTACTTC CASARTAYEQYF
NA TRBD2 TRBJ2-1 TRBV11-2 TGTGCCAGCAGCTCCCGACTAGCGGGGGACTATGAGCAGTTCTTC CASSSRLAGDYEQFF
NA NA TRBJ2-1 TRBV19 TGTGCCAGTGGGGTGAGGGGGTCGGCGCGAAGCTCCTACAATGAGCAGTTCTTC CASGVRGSARSSYNEQFF
once TRBD2 TRBJ2-2 TRBV7-2 TGTGCCAGCAGCTTCTGGGGACTAGCGGTGAACACCGGGGAGCTGTTTTTT CASSFWGLAVNTGELFF
few NA TRBJ2-7 TRBV6-1 TGTGCCAGCCTGACAAGCCAGGGTACCGACGAGCAGTACTTC CASLTSQGTDEQYF
NA TRBD2 TRBJ2-7 TRBV5-1 TGCGCCAGCAGCTTGGGGACTAGCAATTACGAGCAGTACTTC CASSLGTSNYEQYF
NA TRBD1 TRBJ1-2 TRBV6-5 TGTGCCAGCAGTATCGACAGGGACAATGGCTACACCTTC CASSIDRDNGYTF
NA NA TRBJ1-1 TRBV11-2 TGTGCCAGCAGCTTAACTTCAGGGGTAGTGAACACTGAAGCTTTCTTT CASSLTSGVVNTEAFF
NA NA TRBJ1-4 TRBV4-1 TGCGCCAGTCATCAGGGCCTACGGGGGGAAAAACTGTTTTTT CASHQGLRGEKLFF
NA TRBD1 TRBJ2-3 TRBV7-2 TGTGCCAGCAGCTTGGGACAGGGGGTCGGAACAGATACGCAGTATTTT CASSLGQGVGTDTQYF
NA NA TRBJ2-5 TRBV5-4 TGTGCCAGCAGCTTGAGGGACTGGGAAGAGACCCAGTACTTC CASSLRDWEETQYF
once TRBD1 TRBJ1-1 TRBV7-9 TGTGCCAGCAGCTTAGGGACAGGGGGCGCGGGCACTGAAGCTTTCTTT CASSLGTGGAGTEAFF